A single sample is the source of the 3 T cell receptor beta chains below, sequenced in a study of blood T cells in healthy people across ages. With a J-beta primer mix and a sample-barcoded 5' primer, a second PCR ran about 7 to 12 cycles. TCRdb re-called the 5' RACE reads with MiXCR, one entry per CDR3 protein. The sample carries around 2 million distinct CDR3 sequences, around 40% recorded once. Sequencing was carried out using blood. Receptors originate from a human donor in good health.

The chain carries TRBV7-9 and TRBJ2-3; D gene ambiguous. CDR3 length equals 16 residues. Germline CDR1 and CDR2: SEHNR and FQNEAQ (reference sequence). Trimming removed 3 bases at V and 0 bases at J, with 13 bases between. The CDR3 reads CASSFSQQSSTDTQYF. For the CDR3, the DNA is TGTGCCAGCAGCTTCTCCCAACAATCTAGCACAGATACGCAGTATTTT.

The genes are TRBV7-2 and TRBJ2-1, with 8 bases matching TRBD2. CDR1 SGHTA and CDR2 FQGNSA come from the germline V gene. This CDR3 comprises 16 residues. V lost 4 bases, J lost 3 bases, and 8 bases stayed unmatched. CDR3 bases: TGTGCCAGCAGCTCCCCACCGGGGGGGATCTACAATGAGCAGTTCTTC. Amino acid sequence: CASSSPPGGIYNEQFF.

The chain employs TRBV29-1 and TRBJ2-1; 13 nucleotides line up with TRBD2. The germline V gene has CDR1 SQVTM and CDR2 ANQGSEA. V lost 6 bases to trimming and J lost 4 bases; unmatched junction nucleotides: 6. The CDR3 is 15 residues long. The CDR3 DNA reads TGCAGCGTGTCGACTAGCGGGGGGTTTTACAATGAGCAGTTCTTC. This sequence encodes CSVSTSGGFYNEQFF.